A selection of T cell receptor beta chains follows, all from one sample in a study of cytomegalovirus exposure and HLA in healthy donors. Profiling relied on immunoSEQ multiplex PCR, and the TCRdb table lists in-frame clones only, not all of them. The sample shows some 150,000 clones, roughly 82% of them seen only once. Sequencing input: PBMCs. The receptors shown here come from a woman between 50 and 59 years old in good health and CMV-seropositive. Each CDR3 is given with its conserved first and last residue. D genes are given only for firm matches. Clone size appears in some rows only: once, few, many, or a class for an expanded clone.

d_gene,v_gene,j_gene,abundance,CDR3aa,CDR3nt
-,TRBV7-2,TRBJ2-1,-,CASSLERSNEQFF,TGTGCCAGCAGCTTAGAAAGGAGCAATGAGCAGTTCTTC
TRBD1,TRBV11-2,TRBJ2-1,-,CASSSFRDRAYNEQFF,TGTGCCAGCAGCTCGTTCCGGGACAGGGCCTACAATGAGCAGTTCTTC
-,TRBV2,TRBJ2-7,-,CASSYGGSEQYF,TGTGCCAGCAGCTATGGGGGGAGCGAGCAGTACTTC
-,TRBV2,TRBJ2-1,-,CASRRRSSYNEQFF,TGTGCCAGCAGGAGACGGAGCTCCTACAATGAGCAGTTCTTC
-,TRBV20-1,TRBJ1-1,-,CSASQGTEAFF,TGCAGTGCTAGCCAGGGTACCGAAGCTTTCTTT
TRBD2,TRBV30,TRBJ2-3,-,CAWSSGTSGFYTDTQYF,TGTGCCTGGAGTTCGGGGACTAGCGGCTTCTACACAGATACGCAGTATTTT
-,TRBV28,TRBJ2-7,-,CASHGTRSYEQYF,TGTGCCAGCCACGGGACACGCTCCTACGAGCAGTACTTC
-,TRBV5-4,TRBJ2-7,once,CASSLGLGGYEQYF,TGTGCCAGCAGCTTGGGACTGGGGGGCTACGAGCAGTACTTC
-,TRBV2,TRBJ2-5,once,CASTQEGRWGETQYF,TGTGCCAGCACCCAGGAGGGCAGGTGGGGAGAGACCCAGTACTTC
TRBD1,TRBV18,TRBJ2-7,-,CASSPGQPRDEQYF,TGTGCCAGCTCACCGGGACAGCCTAGGGACGAGCAGTACTTC
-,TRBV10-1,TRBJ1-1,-,CASSPTAGTEAFF,TGCGCCAGCAGTCCAACAGCGGGCACTGAAGCTTTCTTT
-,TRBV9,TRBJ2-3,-,CASSVVGVKDTQYF,TGTGCCAGCAGCGTAGTAGGGGTTAAGGATACGCAGTATTTT
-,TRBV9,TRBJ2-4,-,CASSVGQAGPLAKNIQYF,TGTGCCAGCAGCGTCGGGCAAGCGGGCCCCTTGGCCAAAAACATTCAGTACTTC
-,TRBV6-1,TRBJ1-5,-,CASSEYWGRDNQPQHF,TGTGCCAGCAGTGAATATTGGGGCAGGGACAATCAGCCCCAGCATTTT
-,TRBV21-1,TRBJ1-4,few,CASSKRGGVNEKLFF,TGTGCCAGCAGCAAAAGGGGGGGAGTCAATGAAAAACTGTTTTTT
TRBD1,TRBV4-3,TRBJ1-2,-,CASSQDVQGDYGYTF,TGCGCCAGCAGCCAAGATGTTCAGGGGGACTATGGCTACACCTTC
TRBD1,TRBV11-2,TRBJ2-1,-,CASSPGQGSYNEQFF,TGTGCCAGCAGCCCTGGACAGGGGTCCTACAATGAGCAGTTCTTC
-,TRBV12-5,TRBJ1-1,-,CASGPDRPMNTEAFF,TGTGCTAGTGGTCCTGACAGGCCCATGAACACTGAAGCTTTCTTT
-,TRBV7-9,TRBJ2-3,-,CASSLARDTQYF,TGTGCCAGCAGCTTAGCGCGAGATACGCAGTATTTT
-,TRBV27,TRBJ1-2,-,CASSFVAGAGGYTF,TGTGCCAGCAGTTTCGTGGCAGGGGCCGGTGGCTACACCTTC
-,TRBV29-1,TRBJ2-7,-,CSVSKGDYEQYF,TGCAGCGTGAGCAAAGGGGATTACGAGCAGTACTTC
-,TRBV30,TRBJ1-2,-,CAWSVGGPSGYTF,TGTGCCTGGAGTGTGGGGGGGCCCAGTGGCTACACCTTC
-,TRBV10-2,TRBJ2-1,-,CASSEGGLYNEQFF,TGCGCCAGCAGTGAGGGGGGCTTGTACAATGAGCAGTTCTTC
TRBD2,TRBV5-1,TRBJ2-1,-,CASSSRGSGGQYNEQFF,TGCGCCAGCAGCTCCCGAGGGAGCGGGGGTCAGTACAATGAGCAGTTCTTC
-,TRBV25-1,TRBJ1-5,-,CASSESGDGTNQPQHF,TGTGCCAGCAGTGAATCCGGTGATGGGACTAATCAGCCCCAGCATTTT
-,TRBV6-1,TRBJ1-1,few,CASVLRGGGTEAFF,TGTGCCAGCGTTCTAAGGGGTGGCGGCACTGAAGCTTTCTTT
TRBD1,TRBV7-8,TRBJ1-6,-,CASSLDRGHSPLHF,TGTGCCAGCAGCTTAGACAGGGGGCATTCACCCCTCCACTTT
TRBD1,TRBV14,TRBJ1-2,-,CASSQATGDGYTF,TGTGCCAGCAGCCAAGCGACAGGGGATGGCTACACCTTC
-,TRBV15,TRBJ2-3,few,CATSRVTGYADTQYF,TGTGCCACCAGCAGAGTAACGGGTTATGCAGATACGCAGTATTTT